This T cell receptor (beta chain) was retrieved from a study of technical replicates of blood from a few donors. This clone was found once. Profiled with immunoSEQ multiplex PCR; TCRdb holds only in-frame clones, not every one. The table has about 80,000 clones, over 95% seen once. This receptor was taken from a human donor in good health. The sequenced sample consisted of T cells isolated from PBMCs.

The CDR3 DNA reads TGTGCCAGCAGCCAACCTACACCGGGACAGCAAGGCTACACCTTC. Amino acids: CASSQPTPGQQGYTF. The V gene is TRBV6-5, the J gene TRBJ1-2, with TRBD1 matching 7 bases. The CDR3 totals 15 residues. The V gene's germline CDR1 is MNHEY and CDR2 SVGAGI. V lost 6 bases to trimming and J lost 8 bases; unmatched junction nucleotides: 15.